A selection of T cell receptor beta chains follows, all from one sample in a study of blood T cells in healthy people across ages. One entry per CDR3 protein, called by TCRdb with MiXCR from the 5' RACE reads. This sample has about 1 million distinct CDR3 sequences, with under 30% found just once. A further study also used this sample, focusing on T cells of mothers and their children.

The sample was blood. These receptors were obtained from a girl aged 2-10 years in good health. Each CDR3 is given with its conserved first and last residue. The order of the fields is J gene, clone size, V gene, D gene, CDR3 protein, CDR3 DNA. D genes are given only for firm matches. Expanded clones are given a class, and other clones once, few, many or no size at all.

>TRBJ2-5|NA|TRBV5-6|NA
CASSQGGADQETQYF
TGTGCCAGCAGCCAGGGGGGGGCGGATCAAGAGACCCAGTACTTC
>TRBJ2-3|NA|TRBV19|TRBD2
CASSQYSGGYTDTQYF
TGTGCCAGTAGTCAATACTCGGGGGGGTATACAGATACGCAGTATTTT
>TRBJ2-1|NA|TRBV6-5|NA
CASSLPKSSYNEQFF
TGTGCCAGCAGTCTCCCGAAGAGCTCCTACAATGAGCAGTTCTTC
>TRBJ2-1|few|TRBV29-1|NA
CSVASSDEQFF
TGCAGCGTCGCGTCCTCGGATGAGCAGTTCTTC
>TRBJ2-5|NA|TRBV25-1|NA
CASSEASLLEERYF
TGTGCCAGCAGTGAGGCCTCATTACTGGAAGAGCGGTACTTC
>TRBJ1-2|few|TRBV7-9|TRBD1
CASSLSGGIGYGYTF
TGTGCCAGCAGCTTATCAGGGGGAATCGGCTATGGCTACACCTTC
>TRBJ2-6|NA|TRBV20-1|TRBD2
CSASKGGTSGRNGGFLTF
TGCAGTGCTTCTAAGGGAGGGACTAGCGGGAGAAACGGCGGGTTCCTGACTTTC
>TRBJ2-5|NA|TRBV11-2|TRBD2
CASSLDPRLAGIETQYF
TGTGCCAGCAGCTTAGACCCTCGACTAGCGGGGATAGAGACCCAGTACTTC
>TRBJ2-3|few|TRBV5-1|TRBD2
CASSFSGGERDTQYF
TGCGCCAGCAGCTTTAGCGGGGGCGAGCGGGATACGCAGTATTTT
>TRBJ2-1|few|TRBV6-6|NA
CASSRYYNEQFF
TGTGCCAGCAGTCGATACTACAATGAGCAGTTCTTC
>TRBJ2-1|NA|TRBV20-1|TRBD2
CSARGLAGHRHNEQFF
TGCAGTGCCCGAGGACTAGCGGGACATAGGCACAATGAGCAGTTCTTC
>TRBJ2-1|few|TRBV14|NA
CASSHLVGFAEQFF
TGTGCCAGCAGCCACTTGGTGGGATTTGCTGAGCAGTTCTTC
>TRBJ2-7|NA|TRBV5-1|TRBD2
CASRPSGSCEQYF
TGCGCCAGCAGACCTAGCGGGAGTTGCGAGCAGTACTTC
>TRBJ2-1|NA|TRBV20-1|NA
CSARKRVNNEQFF
TGCAGTGCTAGAAAGAGAGTGAACAATGAGCAGTTCTTC
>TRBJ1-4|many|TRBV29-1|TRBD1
CSVFRQGSEKLFF
TGCAGCGTTTTTAGACAGGGGAGTGAAAAACTGTTTTTT
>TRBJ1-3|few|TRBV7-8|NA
CASSLGLNTIYF
TGTGCCAGCAGCTTAGGCCTAAACACCATATATTTT
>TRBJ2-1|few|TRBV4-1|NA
CASSQEGRIEQFF
TGCGCCAGCAGCCAAGAGGGTCGAATTGAGCAGTTCTTC
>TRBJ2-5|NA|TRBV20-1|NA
CSAPPMGIQETQYF
TGCAGTGCACCCCCTATGGGTATTCAAGAGACCCAGTACTTC
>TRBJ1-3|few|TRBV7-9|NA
CASSSRTGNTIYF
TGTGCCAGCAGCTCTAGAACTGGGAACACCATATATTTT
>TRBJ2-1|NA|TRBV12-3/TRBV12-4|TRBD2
CASSLEHGGTNEQFF
TGTGCCAGCAGTTTAGAGCACGGGGGGACCAATGAGCAGTTCTTC
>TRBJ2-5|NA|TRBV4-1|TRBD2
CASSQERLGTSPKETQYF
TGCGCCAGCAGCCAAGAGAGACTTGGGACTAGCCCTAAGGAGACCCAGTACTTC
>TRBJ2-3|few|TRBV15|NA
CATSRDHSTDTQYF
TGTGCCACCAGCAGAGATCACAGCACAGATACGCAGTATTTT
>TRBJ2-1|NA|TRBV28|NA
CASLSAGCNEQFF
TGTGCCAGTTTATCTGCCGGCTGCAATGAGCAGTTCTTC
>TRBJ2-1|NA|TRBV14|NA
CASSPLGLPYEQFF
TGTGCCAGCAGTCCCTTAGGATTGCCCTACGAGCAGTTCTTC
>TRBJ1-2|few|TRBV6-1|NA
CASRSWGTLTGNYGYTF
TGTGCCAGCAGGTCTTGGGGGACCCTCACGGGCAACTATGGCTACACCTTC
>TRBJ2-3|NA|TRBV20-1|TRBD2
CSAPWTSGSLADTQYF
TGCAGTGCACCATGGACTAGCGGATCTCTGGCAGATACGCAGTATTTT
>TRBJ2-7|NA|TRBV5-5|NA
CASSFIGHDEQYF
TGTGCCAGCAGCTTCATAGGGCACGACGAGCAGTACTTC
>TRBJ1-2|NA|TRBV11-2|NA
CASSLLGAGDYGYTF
TGTGCCAGCAGCTTATTGGGTGCAGGGGACTATGGCTACACCTTC
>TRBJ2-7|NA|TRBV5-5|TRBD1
CASSITGGWGEQYF
TGTGCCAGCAGCATAACAGGGGGCTGGGGCGAGCAGTACTTC
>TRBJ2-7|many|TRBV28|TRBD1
CASRDRAYEQYF
TGTGCCAGCAGGGACAGGGCCTACGAGCAGTACTTC
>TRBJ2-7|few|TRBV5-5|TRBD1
CASSQRDRDPRQYF
TGTGCCAGCAGCCAGCGGGACAGGGACCCAAGGCAGTACTTC
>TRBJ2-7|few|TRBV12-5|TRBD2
CASGSDSGGAFYEQYF
TGTGCTAGTGGTTCCGATAGCGGGGGGGCCTTTTACGAGCAGTACTTC
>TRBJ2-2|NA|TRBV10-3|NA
CAIRDGTPAAGELFF
TGTGCCATCAGGGACGGGACACCTGCGGCCGGGGAGCTGTTTTTT
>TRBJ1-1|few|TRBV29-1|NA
CSVVGDHQNTEAFF
TGCAGCGTTGTTGGGGATCACCAGAACACTGAAGCTTTCTTT
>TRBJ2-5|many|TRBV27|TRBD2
CASSPGTSGRETQYF
TGTGCCAGCAGTCCCGGGACTAGCGGGAGGGAGACCCAGTACTTC
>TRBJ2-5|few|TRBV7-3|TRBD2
CASSLPQAPGGETQYF
TGTGCCAGCAGCCTGCCCCAAGCCCCCGGGGGGGAGACCCAGTACTTC
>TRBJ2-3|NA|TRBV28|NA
CASSLVGGRHTQYF
TGTGCCAGCAGTTTAGTTGGGGGAAGGCATACGCAGTATTTT
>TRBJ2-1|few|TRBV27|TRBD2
CASSYPGLAGDEQFF
TGTGCCAGCAGTTACCCGGGACTAGCGGGAGATGAGCAGTTCTTC
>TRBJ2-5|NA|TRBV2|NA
CASMQVGGGETQYF
TGTGCCAGCATGCAAGTCGGGGGCGGGGAGACCCAGTACTTC
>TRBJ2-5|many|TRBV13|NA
CASSSDAGETQYF
TGTGCCAGCAGCTCCGACGCGGGGGAGACCCAGTACTTC
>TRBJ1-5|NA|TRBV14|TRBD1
CASSQGGQGGSWNQPQHF
TGTGCCAGCAGCCAAGGGGGACAGGGCGGTTCCTGGAATCAGCCCCAGCATTTT
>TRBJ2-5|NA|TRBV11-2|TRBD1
CASSTRTGARGETQYF
TGTGCCAGCAGCACCCGGACAGGGGCGAGGGGAGAGACCCAGTACTTC
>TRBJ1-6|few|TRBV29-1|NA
CSAQEANSPLHF
TGCAGCGCCCAGGAGGCCAATTCACCCCTCCACTTT
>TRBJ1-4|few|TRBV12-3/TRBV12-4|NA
CASSPLATNEKLFF
TGTGCCAGCAGTCCCCTTGCAACTAATGAAAAACTGTTTTTT
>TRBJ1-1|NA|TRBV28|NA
CASRTPGVVATEAFF
TGTGCCAGCAGAACCCCCGGGGTTGTCGCCACTGAAGCTTTCTTT
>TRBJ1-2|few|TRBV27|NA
CATFQGHGYTF
TGTGCCACCTTTCAGGGTCATGGCTACACCTTC
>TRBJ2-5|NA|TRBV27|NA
CASSESLGGPTFYEQHF
TGTGCCAGCAGTGAAAGCCTGGGGGGACCGACATTCTACGAGCAGCACTTC